The clone carrying this T cell receptor (beta chain) has only a few counts. This sample is drawn from a study of identical twins. The CDR3 is made up of 17 amino acids. Trimming cost V 3 bases and J 0 bases, with 15 bases left between them. Germline V CDR1 and CDR2: MNHEY, SVGAGI. TCRdb processed the 5' RACE reads anew with MiXCR; each CDR3 protein has one entry. The sample shows 600,000 to 700,000 distinct CDR3 sequences, 21% of them seen only once. Another study also made use of these data, one on T cells expressing NK-cell markers.

The rearrangement joins TRBV6-5 to TRBJ1-3; D not resolved. This TCR was recovered from a woman under 30 in good health. The source material was PBMCs. CDR3 residues: CASSYGAVGGSGNTIYF. CDR3 bases: TGTGCCAGCAGTTATGGAGCCGTGGGTGGCTCTGGAAACACCATATATTTT.